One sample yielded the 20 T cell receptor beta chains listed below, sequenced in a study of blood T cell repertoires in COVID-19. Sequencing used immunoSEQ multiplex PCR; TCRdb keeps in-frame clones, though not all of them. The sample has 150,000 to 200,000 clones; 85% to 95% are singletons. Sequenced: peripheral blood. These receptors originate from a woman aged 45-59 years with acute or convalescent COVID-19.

The CDR3 region is CASSPPGNTEAFF. CDR3 bases: TGTGCCAGCAGTCCGCCGGGGAACACTGAAGCTTTCTTT. The chain employs TRBV7-9 and TRBJ1-1, with D uncertain. CDR1 is SEHNR, CDR2 FQNEAQ, per germline (reference sequence). V shed 6 bases and J shed 1 base, with 9 bases lying between them. The CDR3 spans 13 residues.

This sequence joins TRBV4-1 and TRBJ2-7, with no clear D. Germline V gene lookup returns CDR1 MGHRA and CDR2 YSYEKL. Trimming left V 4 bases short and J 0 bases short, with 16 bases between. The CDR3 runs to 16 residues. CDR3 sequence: CASSRRHDDASYEQYF. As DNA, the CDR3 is TGCGCCAGCAGCCGCAGACACGACGATGCCTCCTACGAGCAGTACTTC.

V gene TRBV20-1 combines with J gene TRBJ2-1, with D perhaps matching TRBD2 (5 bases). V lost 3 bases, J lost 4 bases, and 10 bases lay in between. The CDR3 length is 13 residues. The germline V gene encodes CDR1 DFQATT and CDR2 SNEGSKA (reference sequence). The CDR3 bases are TGCAGTGCTAGTCCTGGACTTTACAATGAGCAGTTCTTC. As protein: CSASPGLYNEQFF.

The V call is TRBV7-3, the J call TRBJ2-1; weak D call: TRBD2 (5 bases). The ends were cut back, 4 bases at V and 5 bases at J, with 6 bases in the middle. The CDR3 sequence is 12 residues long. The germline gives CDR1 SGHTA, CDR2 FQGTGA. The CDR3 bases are TGTGCCAGCAGCTACGGGAACAATGAGCAGTTCTTC. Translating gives CASSYGNNEQFF. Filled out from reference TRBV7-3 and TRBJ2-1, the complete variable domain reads GAGVSQTPSNKVTEKGKYVELRCDPISGHTALYWYRQSLGQGPEFLIYFQGTGAADDSGLPNDRFFAVRPEGSVSTLKIQRTERGDSAVYLCASSYGNNEQFFGPGTRLTVL.

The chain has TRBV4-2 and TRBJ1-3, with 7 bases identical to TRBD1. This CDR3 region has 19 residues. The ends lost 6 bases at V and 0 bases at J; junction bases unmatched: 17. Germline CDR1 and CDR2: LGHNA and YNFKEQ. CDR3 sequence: CASSPDRRRTDSSGNTIYF. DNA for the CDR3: TGTGCCAGCAGTCCGGACAGGAGGCGGACGGACTCCTCTGGAAACACCATATATTTT.

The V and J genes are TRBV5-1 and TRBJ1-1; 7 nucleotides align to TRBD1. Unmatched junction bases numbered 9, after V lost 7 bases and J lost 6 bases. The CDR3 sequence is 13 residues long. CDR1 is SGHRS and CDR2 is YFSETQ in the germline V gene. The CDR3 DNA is TGCGCCAGCCAAACAGGGGCTAAGTCTGAAGCTTTCTTT. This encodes CASQTGAKSEAFF.

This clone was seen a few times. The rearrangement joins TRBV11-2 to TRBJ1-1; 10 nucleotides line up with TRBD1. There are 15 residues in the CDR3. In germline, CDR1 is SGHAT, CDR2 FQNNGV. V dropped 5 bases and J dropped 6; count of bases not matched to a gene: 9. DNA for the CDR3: TGTGCCAGCAGCGCCACGACAGGGGGCGCGCCTGAAGCTTTCTTT. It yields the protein CASSATTGGAPEAFF.

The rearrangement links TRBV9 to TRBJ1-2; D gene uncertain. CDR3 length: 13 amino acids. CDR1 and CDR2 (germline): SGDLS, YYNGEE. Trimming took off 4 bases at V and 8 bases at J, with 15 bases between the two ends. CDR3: CASSSRSREGYTF. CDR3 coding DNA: TGTGCCAGCAGCTCCCGGTCGAGGGAGGGCTACACCTTC.

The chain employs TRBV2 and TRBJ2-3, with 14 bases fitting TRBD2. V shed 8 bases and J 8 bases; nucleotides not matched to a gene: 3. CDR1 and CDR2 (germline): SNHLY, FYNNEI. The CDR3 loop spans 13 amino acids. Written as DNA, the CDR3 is TGTGCCAGCGAGACTAGCGGGGGGGGTACGCAGTATTTT. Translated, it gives CASETSGGGTQYF.

CDR3 residues: CSVVFLSIRNTEAFF. As DNA, the CDR3 is TGCAGCGTTGTCTTCTTATCTATACGAAACACTGAAGCTTTCTTT. This chain uses TRBV29-1 with TRBJ1-1, with unresolved D. From germline, CDR1 is SQVTM and CDR2 ANQGSEA. The ends were cut back, 4 bases at V and 2 bases at J, with 17 bases in the middle. This CDR3 is 15 amino acids long.

The CDR3: CASSGQGASYEQYF. The CDR3 region has the DNA TGTGCCAGCAGCGGACAGGGGGCTTCCTACGAGCAGTACTTC. The chain employs TRBV7-8 and TRBJ2-7; TRBD1 matches at 11 bases. The J segment lost 1 base and the V segment lost 5 bases, leaving 1 base of the junction unmatched. The CDR3 is 14 amino acids. Germline CDR1 reads SGHVS; CDR2 reads FQNEAQ.

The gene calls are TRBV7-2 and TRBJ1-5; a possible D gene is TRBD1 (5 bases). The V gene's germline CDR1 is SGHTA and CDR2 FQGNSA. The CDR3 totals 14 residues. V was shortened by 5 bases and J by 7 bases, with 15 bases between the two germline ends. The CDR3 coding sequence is TGTGCCAGCAGCCCTTCTGGGGCCAGGCAGCCCCAGCATTTT. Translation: CASSPSGARQPQHF.

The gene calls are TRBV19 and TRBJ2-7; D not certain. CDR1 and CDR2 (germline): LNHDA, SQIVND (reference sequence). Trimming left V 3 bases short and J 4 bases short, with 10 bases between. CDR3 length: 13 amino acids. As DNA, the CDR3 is TGTGCCAGTAGTATGGAACAGCCTTACGAGCAGTACTTC. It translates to CASSMEQPYEQYF.

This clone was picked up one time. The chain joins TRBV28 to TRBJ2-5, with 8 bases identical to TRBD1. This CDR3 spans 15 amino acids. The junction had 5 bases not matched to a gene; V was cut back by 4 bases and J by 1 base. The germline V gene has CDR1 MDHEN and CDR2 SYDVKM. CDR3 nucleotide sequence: TGTGCCAGCAGTTCGGACAGGGCGGGCCAAGAGACCCAGTACTTC. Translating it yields CASSSDRAGQETQYF.

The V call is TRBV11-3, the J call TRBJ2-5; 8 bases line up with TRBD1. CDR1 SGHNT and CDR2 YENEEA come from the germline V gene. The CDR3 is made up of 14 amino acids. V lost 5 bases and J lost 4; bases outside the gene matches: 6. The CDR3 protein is CASSPGQGGETQYF. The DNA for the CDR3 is TGTGCCAGCAGCCCCGGACAGGGAGGAGAGACCCAGTACTTC.

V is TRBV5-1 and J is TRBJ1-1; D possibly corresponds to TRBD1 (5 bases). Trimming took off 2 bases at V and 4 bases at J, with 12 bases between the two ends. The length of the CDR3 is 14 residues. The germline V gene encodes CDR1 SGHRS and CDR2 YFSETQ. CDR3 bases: TGCGCCAGCAGCTTAATTTCGGGGGGCACTGAAGCTTTCTTT. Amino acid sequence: CASSLISGGTEAFF.

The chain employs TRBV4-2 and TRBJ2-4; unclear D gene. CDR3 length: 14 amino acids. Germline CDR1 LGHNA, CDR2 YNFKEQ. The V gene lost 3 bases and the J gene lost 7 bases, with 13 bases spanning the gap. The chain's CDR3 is CASSQGRGANIQYF. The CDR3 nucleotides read TGTGCCAGCAGCCAGGGTAGAGGAGCGAACATTCAGTACTTC.

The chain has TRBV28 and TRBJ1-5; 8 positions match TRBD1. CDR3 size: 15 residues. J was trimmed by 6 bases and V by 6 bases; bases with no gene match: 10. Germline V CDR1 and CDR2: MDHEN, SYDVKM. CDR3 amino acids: CASRELGTGLQPQHF. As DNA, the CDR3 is TGTGCCAGCAGGGAACTTGGGACAGGACTTCAGCCCCAGCATTTT.

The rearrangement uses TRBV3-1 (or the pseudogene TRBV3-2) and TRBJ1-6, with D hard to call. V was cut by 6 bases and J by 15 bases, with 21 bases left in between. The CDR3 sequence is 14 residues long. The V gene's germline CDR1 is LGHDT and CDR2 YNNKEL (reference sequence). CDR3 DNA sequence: TGTGCCAGCAGTCCCCCCGGCTCGGGAGATGTCCTCCACTTT. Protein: CASSPPGSGDVLHF.

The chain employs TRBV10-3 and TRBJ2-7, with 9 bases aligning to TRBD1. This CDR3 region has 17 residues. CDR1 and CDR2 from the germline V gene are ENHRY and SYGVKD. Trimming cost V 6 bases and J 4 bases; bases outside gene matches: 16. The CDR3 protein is CAISGTGSSIDLYEQYF. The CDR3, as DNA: TGTGCCATCAGCGGGACAGGGTCATCCATAGATTTATACGAGCAGTACTTC.